Each of the 18 T cell receptor beta chains below was sequenced from the same sample in a study of control samples from healthy donors and cancer patients. Only in-frame clones appear in the TCRdb table, and some are missing; sequencing was by immunoSEQ multiplex PCR. The sample lists under 200,000 clones, just over 95% occurring once. Input material: blood. These receptors were obtained from a woman aged 25 to 39 in good health.

This clone was seen a handful of times. The gene calls are TRBV6-5 and TRBJ2-1; 9 nucleotides line up with TRBD1. Trimming took 6 bases from V and 8 from J; bases not matched to a gene: 11. CDR1 is MNHEY and CDR2 is SVGAGI in the germline V gene. CDR3 length: 15 residues. CDR3: CASSASQDRGHEQFF. In nucleotides, the CDR3 is TGTGCCAGCAGCGCCTCCCAGGACAGGGGACATGAGCAGTTCTTC.

This clone was counted once. The rearrangement links TRBV5-1 to TRBJ2-5, with D hard to call. There are 14 residues in the CDR3. Germline-derived CDR1 and CDR2 are SGHRS and YFSETQ. V gave up 1 base and J gave up 2 bases, with 9 bases separating them. The DNA for the CDR3 is TGCGCCAGCAGCTTGAGAGGTCCTCAAGAGACCCAGTACTTC. It specifies CASSLRGPQETQYF.

This rearrangement joins TRBV6-5 to TRBJ1-4; 8 positions agree with TRBD1. Germline assignment: CDR1 MNHEY and CDR2 SVGAGI. The V gene end was trimmed by 7 bases and the J gene end by 5 bases; junction bases not matched to a gene: 9. This CDR3 is built from 15 residues. CDR3 sequence: CASNIGTGGNEKLFF. In nucleotides, the CDR3 is TGTGCCAGCAACATCGGGACAGGCGGGAATGAAAAACTGTTTTTT.

V gene TRBV6-5 combines with J gene TRBJ1-1; 7 positions match TRBD1. This CDR3 comprises 14 residues. V lost 2 bases, J lost 7 bases, and 7 bases stayed unmatched. In germline, CDR1 is MNHEY, CDR2 SVGAGI. CDR3 nucleotides: TGTGCCAGCAGTTACGACAGGGTCTTCAGTGAAGCTTTCTTT. Protein product: CASSYDRVFSEAFF.

The chain is built from TRBV5-1 and TRBJ2-1; possibly TRBD1 for D (8 bases). Trimming left V 9 bases short and J 4 bases short, with 20 bases between. Germline values: CDR1 SGHRS, CDR2 YFSETQ. This CDR3 has 15 residues. The CDR3, as DNA: TGCGCCACCAGGGGGCCGGGAGGCCGTTACAATGAGCAGTTCTTC. It translates to CATRGPGGRYNEQFF.

This chain links TRBV2 with TRBJ1-5; D possibly corresponds to TRBD1 (6 bases). Germline V gives CDR1 SNHLY, CDR2 FYNNEI. Trimming took off 3 bases at V and 6 bases at J, with 15 bases between the two ends. The CDR3 is 15 residues long. CDR3 residues: CASSESGGSRQPQHF. CDR3 nucleotides: TGTGCCAGCAGTGAGTCGGGGGGCTCGCGTCAGCCCCAGCATTTT.

The gene calls are TRBV5-5 and TRBJ1-3, with D possibly matching TRBD1 (5 bases). CDR1 and CDR2 (germline): SGHKS, YYEKEE (reference sequence). The CDR3 runs to 17 residues. The ends were cut back, 0 bases at V and 2 bases at J, with 15 bases in the middle. The CDR3 reads CASSLAFGAGAGNTIYF. CDR3 in DNA: TGTGCCAGCAGCTTGGCCTTCGGGGCTGGTGCTGGAAACACCATATATTTT.

This clone was observed a single time. The chain employs TRBV2 and TRBJ1-5, with D perhaps matching TRBD1 (5 bases). The V gene lost 7 bases and the J gene lost 4 bases, with 11 bases spanning the gap. The CDR3 runs 13 residues. Germline-derived CDR1 and CDR2 are SNHLY and FYNNEI. Here the CDR3 reads CASNPRGNQPQHF. The CDR3 coding sequence is TGTGCCAGCAACCCTCGGGGGAATCAGCCCCAGCATTTT.

The V gene is TRBV2, the J gene TRBJ2-7; 7 nucleotides line up with TRBD1. Germline V CDR1 and CDR2: SNHLY, FYNNEI. Germline trimming cut 0 bases from V and 2 bases from J; bases unmatched to any gene: 7. The CDR3 sequence is 16 residues long. The CDR3 coding sequence is TGTGCCAGCAGTGAAGCCTGGACAGGAAAAACCTACGAGCAGTACTTC. This encodes CASSEAWTGKTYEQYF.

This rearrangement joins TRBV4-1 to TRBJ2-1; 7 bases map to TRBD1. This CDR3 region has 18 residues. The junction had 12 bases not matched to a gene; V was cut back by 4 bases and J by 0 bases. Germline V gives CDR1 MGHRA, CDR2 YSYEKL. The CDR3 here is CASSLIQGTLSSYNEQFF. The CDR3 DNA follows: TGCGCCAGCAGCCTCATACAGGGGACATTGAGCTCCTACAATGAGCAGTTCTTC.

This chain joins TRBV27 and TRBJ2-7; 7 bases agree with TRBD1. This CDR3 has 17 amino acids. The germline gives CDR1 MNHEY, CDR2 SMNVEV (reference sequence). Trimming removed 5 bases from V and 0 bases from J; junction bases left unmatched: 13. CDR3: CASSPPTGTASSYEQYF. The CDR3 coding sequence is TGTGCCAGCAGTCCACCAACCGGGACAGCGAGCTCCTACGAGCAGTACTTC.

The rearrangement uses TRBV12-3 or TRBV12-4 and TRBJ1-6; D is undetermined. Trimming took off 5 bases at V and 3 bases at J, with 5 bases between the two ends. This CDR3 is 13 amino acids long. The CDR3 region has the DNA TGTGCCAGCAGTGAAAGCTATAATTCACCCCTCCACTTT. Encoded protein: CASSESYNSPLHF.

A few counts support this clone. The chain recombines TRBV6-2 or TRBV6-3 with TRBJ2-1; 7 nucleotides agree with TRBD1. The CDR3 runs 14 residues. CDR1 MNHEY and CDR2 SVGEGT come from the germline V gene. The ends lost 1 base at V and 8 bases at J; junction bases unmatched: 5. CDR3 residues: CASSYLQGPYEQFF. DNA of the CDR3: TGTGCCAGCAGTTACTTACAGGGGCCCTATGAGCAGTTCTTC.

The chain combines TRBV14 with TRBJ1-1; no clear D. Looked up from germline, CDR1 is SGHDN and CDR2 is FVKESK. The CDR3 consists of 12 residues. Trimming removed 6 bases from V and 7 bases from J, with 12 bases in between. For the CDR3, the DNA is TGTGCCAGCAGACTTTCGGGGTTTGAAGCTTTCTTT. Protein: CASRLSGFEAFF.

The chain uses TRBV25-1 and TRBJ1-6; possible D gene TRBD1, 5 bases. The germline CDR1 and CDR2 sequences are MGHDK and SYGVNS. The CDR3 covers 14 residues. The DNA of the CDR3 is TGTGCTTCAAAGAGGGGATTTAATAATTCACCCCTCCACTTT. Protein sequence: CASKRGFNNSPLHF.

Concerning this clone itself: The same CDR3 can be traced to other DNA sequences in this sample. The V call is TRBV6-5, the J call TRBJ1-5; D call uncertain. Germline CDR1 is MNHEY and CDR2 is SVGAGI. V lost 0 bases and J lost 7, with 7 bases in between. This CDR3 spans 13 amino acids. Here the CDR3 DNA reads TGTGCCAGCAGTTACTCGAGTAACCAGCCCCAGCATTTT. Encoded protein: CASSYSSNQPQHF.

V and J are TRBV12-3 or TRBV12-4 and TRBJ2-7; TRBD2 matches at 7 bases. Losses at the gene ends were 5 bases for V and 2 bases for J; bases not matched to a gene: 3. This CDR3 has 13 amino acids. CDR3 DNA: TGTGCCAGCAGTCGGCTAGCGGCCTACGAGCAGTACTTC. Amino acids: CASSRLAAYEQYF.

This rearrangement joins TRBV5-1 to TRBJ2-1, with 7 bases matching TRBD2. J lost 0 bases, V lost 1 base, and 7 bases had no gene match. The germline V gene encodes CDR1 SGHRS and CDR2 YFSETQ. The CDR3 extends over 17 amino acids. CDR3 loop: CASSLNLGGSSYNEQFF. The CDR3 DNA reads TGCGCCAGCAGCTTGAATCTGGGCGGGAGCTCCTACAATGAGCAGTTCTTC.